The clone carrying this TCR beta chain was seen only a few times. Its cognate antigen is unknown. The data originate from a study of T-cell reconstitution after alpha-beta-depleted transplantation in children. This sample's TCRbeta library carried unique molecular identifier barcodes. TCRdb reprocessed the PCR reads with MiXCR, giving one entry per CDR3 protein. The sample lists a few hundred thousand distinct CDR3 sequences; roughly 30% were seen once. General observations from the study: It was newly produced T cells that mostly accounted for T-cell counts and diversity one year after transplant. Surviving recipient T cells and thymic progenitors accounted for the high day-60 TCRbeta diversity observed in some patients.

V was pared by 2 bases and J by 2 bases, with 5 bases of the junction left unmatched. CDR1 is SGHRS and CDR2 is YFSETQ in the germline V gene. This CDR3 contains 15 residues. This TCR derives from a boy under two years old with Wiskott-Aldrich syndrome, due to receive a stem cell transplant. Sequencing was performed on PBMCs, taken before TCRalphabeta/CD19-depleted stem cell transplant. The chain carries TRBV5-1 and TRBJ2-3; TRBD2 aligns across 7 bases. CDR3 in DNA: TGCGCCAGCAGCTTCCGTAGCGGGTTCACAGATACGCAGTATTTT. Its translation is CASSFRSGFTDTQYF.